Below, 12 T cell receptor beta chains from the same sample are listed, as sequenced in a study of blood T cell repertoires in COVID-19 (dated by TCRdb to the early 2020s). Libraries were constructed by the immunoSEQ multiplex PCR assay. TCRdb mirrors the immuneACCESS table, restricted to in-frame sequences. Some clones are absent from its copies; in checked studies, under half trace to an unresolved V gene, and the reason for the others is unknown. The sample table records 110,000 to 150,000 clones; around 90% of these occur just once. The ten largest clones add up to about 1.7% of the sample. Sample: peripheral blood. These receptors were taken from a woman aged 50 to 60 with acute or convalescent COVID-19.

The chain carries TRBV5-1 and TRBJ1-1; D gene uncertain. Germline CDR1 is SGHRS and CDR2 is YFSETQ. This CDR3 spans 14 amino acids. V was shortened by 0 bases and J by 2 bases, with 8 bases between the two germline ends. The DNA of the CDR3 is TGCGCCAGCAGCTTGGCACCGGGAAACACTGAAGCTTTCTTT. Translated, it gives CASSLAPGNTEAFF. The full variable domain, in which reference TRBV5-1 and TRBJ1-1 provide the parts outside the CDR3, is KAGVTQTPRYLIKTRGQQVTLSCSPISGHRSVSWYQQTPGQGLQFLFEYFSETQRNKGNFPGRFSGRQFSNSRSEMNVSTLELGDSALYLCASSLAPGNTEAFFGQGTRLTVV.

The V and J genes are TRBV15 and TRBJ1-4; possible D gene TRBD1, 6 bases. The CDR3 is made up of 16 amino acids. Germline CDR1 LNHNV, CDR2 YYDKDF (reference sequence). Trimming removed 0 bases at V and 4 bases at J, with 12 bases between. CDR3 sequence (DNA): TGTGCCACCAGCAGAGATAACGGACAGAGTAATGAAAAACTGTTTTTT. As protein: CATSRDNGQSNEKLFF.

The chain employs TRBV4-1 and TRBJ2-5; 7 bases map to TRBD1. With V trimmed by 8 bases and J by 3 bases, 6 bases remained unmatched. Germline V gene lookup returns CDR1 MGHRA and CDR2 YSYEKL. This CDR3 region has 13 residues. The CDR3 sequence is CASGRGGKETQYF. DNA of the CDR3: TGCGCCAGCGGAAGAGGGGGCAAAGAGACCCAGTACTTC.

This clone was observed once. The chain has TRBV18 and TRBJ2-2; D ambiguous. The CDR3 is made up of 13 amino acids. Germline CDR1 reads KGHSH; CDR2 reads LQKENI. Trimming shortened V by 2 bases and J by 7 bases, and 8 bases separated the two germline ends. The CDR3 DNA is TGTGCCAGCTCACCAAAGTTCGGCGGGGAGCTGTTTTTT. Encoded protein: CASSPKFGGELFF.

This clone was picked up one time. J is TRBJ1-2 and V is TRBV19, with D perhaps matching TRBD1 (6 bases). The ends were cut back, 2 bases at V and 5 bases at J, with 12 bases in the middle. Germline CDR1 is LNHDA and CDR2 is SQIVND (reference sequence). This CDR3 spans 14 amino acids. In nucleotides, the CDR3 is TGTGCCAGTAGTATACTTGCAGGGGCTTATGGCTACACCTTC. It codes for CASSILAGAYGYTF. Complete variable domain (other parts from reference TRBV19 and TRBJ1-2): DGGITQSPKYLFRKEGQNVTLSCEQNLNHDAMYWYRQDPGQGLRLIYYSQIVNDFQKGDIAEGYSVSREKKESFPLTVTSAQKNPTAFYLCASSILAGAYGYTFGSGTRLTVV.

The rearrangement links TRBV20-1 to TRBJ2-7; TRBD2 matches at 8 bases. The V gene end was trimmed by 3 bases and the J gene end by 2 bases; junction bases not matched to a gene: 6. Looked up from germline, CDR1 is DFQATT and CDR2 is SNEGSKA (reference sequence). CDR3 length: 14 residues. In DNA, the CDR3 is TGCAGTGCTAGTCACGTAGCGGGAACCTACGAGCAGTACTTC. Residues: CSASHVAGTYEQYF.

The V call is TRBV30, the J call TRBJ2-1; tentatively, D is TRBD2 (6 bases). Germline lookup yields CDR1 GTSNPN and CDR2 SVGIG (reference sequence). The CDR3 is made up of 14 amino acids. Trimming removed 4 bases at V and 0 bases at J, with 10 bases between. CDR3 sequence (DNA): TGTGCCTGGAATGACGGGGGCTCCTACAATGAGCAGTTCTTC. Amino acids: CAWNDGGSYNEQFF.

The rearrangement joins TRBV7-3 to TRBJ1-2, with a tentative D call TRBD1 (6 bases). Trimming cost V 4 bases and J 8 bases, with 11 bases left between them. In germline, CDR1 is SGHTA, CDR2 FQGTGA. The CDR3 has 12 amino acids. The CDR3 DNA reads TGTGCCAGCAGCTCAGGGGCAGGGGGCTACACCTTC. Amino acids: CASSSGAGGYTF.

The rearrangement links TRBV5-6 to TRBJ1-2; 8 bases line up with TRBD1. The germline gives CDR1 SGHDT, CDR2 YYEEEE. The CDR3 has 14 amino acids. V shed 2 bases, J shed 8 bases, and the junction held 8 bases outside the gene matches. The CDR3 DNA reads TGTGCCAGCAGCTTCAGGCAGGGGGCTGGCGGCTACACCTTC. Encoded protein: CASSFRQGAGGYTF. The full variable domain, in which reference TRBV5-6 and TRBJ1-2 provide the parts outside the CDR3, is DAGVTQSPTHLIKTRGQQVTLRCSPKSGHDTVSWYQQALGQGPQFIFQYYEEEERQRGNFPDRFSGHQFPNYSSELNVNALLLGDSALYLCASSFRQGAGGYTFGSGTRLTVV.

V gene TRBV2 combines with J gene TRBJ1-4, with TRBD1 matching over 8 bases. The CDR3 totals 13 residues. The V gene's germline CDR1 is SNHLY and CDR2 FYNNEI. V trimming: 6 bases; J trimming: 11 bases; junction bases outside the gene matches: 8. The CDR3 is CASRGQGSWKLFF. CDR3 in DNA: TGTGCCAGCAGAGGACAGGGTTCCTGGAAACTGTTTTTT. The full variable domain, rest sourced from reference TRBV2 and TRBJ1-4, is EPEVTQTPSHQVTQMGQEVILRCVPISNHLYFYWYRQILGQKVEFLVSFYNNEISEKSEIFDDQFSVERPDGSNFTLKIRSTKLEDSAMYFCASRGQGSWKLFFGSGTQLSVL.

The chain recombines TRBV19 with TRBJ2-7; D perhaps matches TRBD2 (6 bases). CDR1 is LNHDA, CDR2 SQIVND, per germline (reference sequence). The V and J ends lost 5 bases and 1 base respectively, with 12 bases between them. The CDR3 has 14 amino acids. The CDR3 region is CASSFRDSSYEQYF. The CDR3 bases are TGTGCCAGTAGTTTCCGGGACTCTTCCTACGAGCAGTACTTC.

This chain joins TRBV7-9 and TRBJ2-1; TRBD1 might be the D (6 bases). V was shortened by 5 bases and J by 1 base, with 15 bases between the two germline ends. The CDR3 is made up of 16 amino acids. Germline-derived CDR1 and CDR2 are SEHNR and FQNEAQ (reference sequence). The CDR3: CASSQTGTPSYNEQFF. DNA for the CDR3: TGTGCCAGCAGCCAGACCGGGACACCTTCCTACAATGAGCAGTTCTTC.